One sample yielded the 5 T cell receptor beta chains listed below, sequenced in a study of T-cell memory formation after mild COVID-19. TCRdb fed the 5' RACE reads into MiXCR, producing one record per CDR3 protein. In the table there are roughly 400,000 distinct CDR3 sequences, about a sixth of which are singletons. Sequencing was carried out using PBMCs or a T cell subset sorted from them (not recorded which). The receptor set was obtained from a man aged 18 to 30 who had mild COVID-19 (a few samples of this study predate the infection). Cell type and time point are not known.

The chain carries TRBV4-3 and TRBJ1-5; 9 bases align to TRBD1. Germline CDR1 reads LGHNA; CDR2 reads YSLEER. V gave up 3 bases and J gave up 0 bases; unmatched junction bases: 12. The CDR3 has 19 amino acids. The DNA for the CDR3 is TGCGCCAGCAGCCACGGACAGGGGTCCAGCCCGGATAGCAATCAGCCCCAGCATTTT. Translating it yields CASSHGQGSSPDSNQPQHF.

This clonotype was observed many times. The chain joins TRBV20-1 to TRBJ2-1; 7 nucleotides match TRBD2. The length of the CDR3 is 14 residues. With V trimmed by 6 bases and J by 5 bases, 10 bases remained unmatched. Germline assignment: CDR1 DFQATT and CDR2 SNEGSKA (reference sequence). CDR3 coding DNA: TGCAGTGCCCTCGGCGGGGGAGGCCACAATGAGCAGTTCTTC. It encodes CSALGGGGHNEQFF.

The gene calls are TRBV5-1 and TRBJ1-1, with D possibly being TRBD1 (6 bases). V lost 1 base and J lost 5, with 15 bases in between. Per germline, CDR1 SGHRS and CDR2 YFSETQ. This CDR3 contains 15 residues. The CDR3 loop is CASSLRGGAGTEAFF. CDR3 bases: TGCGCCAGCAGCTTGCGGGGGGGCGCGGGGACTGAAGCTTTCTTT.

The chain combines TRBV27 with TRBJ2-7, with unresolved D. Germline CDR1 MNHEY, CDR2 SMNVEV (reference sequence). The CDR3 is 11 amino acids. Trimming shortened V by 0 bases and J by 7 bases, and 4 bases separated the two germline ends. Written as DNA, the CDR3 is TGTGCCAGCAGTTTATCCGGAGAGCAGTACGTC. Translated, it gives CASSLSGEQYV.

This clonotype was detected only a few times. V usage is TRBV5-4 and J usage is TRBJ2-1; 10 bases line up with TRBD2. This CDR3 spans 17 amino acids. Germline lookup yields CDR1 SGHNT and CDR2 YYREEE (reference sequence). V was clipped by 4 bases and J by 0 bases; unmatched bases: 7. CDR3 loop: CASSAVSGGSSYNEQFF. DNA of the CDR3: TGTGCCAGCAGCGCCGTTAGCGGGGGGTCCTCCTACAATGAGCAGTTCTTC.